This is a list of T cell receptor beta chains from one sample in a study of cytomegalovirus exposure and HLA in healthy donors. Data came from immunoSEQ multiplex PCR; TCRdb stores just in-frame clones and leaves some out. The table includes around 200,000 clones, around 77% detected once. The sample taken for sequencing was PBMCs. The source of these receptors is a female donor in good health and CMV-seronegative. The CDR3 runs from the conserved cysteine through the conserved F or W. D genes are given only for firm matches. The size of a clone is reported for some rows only, either as once, few or many, or as a class for expanded clones.

abundance | j_gene | d_gene | v_gene | CDR3aa | CDR3nt
- | TRBJ2-7 | TRBD2 | TRBV2 | CASSEVGLAGSRPYEQYF | TGTGCCAGCAGTGAAGTGGGACTAGCGGGGTCGAGGCCCTACGAGCAGTACTTC
- | TRBJ2-7 | TRBD1 | TRBV6-5 | CASSYSGTASYEQYF | TGTGCCAGCAGTTACTCGGGGACAGCGTCCTACGAGCAGTACTTC
- | TRBJ1-1 | - | TRBV9 | CASSVDTGGHSEAFF | TGTGCCAGCAGCGTAGACACTGGGGGACACAGTGAAGCTTTCTTT
once | TRBJ1-5 | TRBD1 | TRBV6-6 | CASSGRQGGTNQPQHF | TGTGCCAGCAGTGGCCGACAGGGGGGAACCAATCAGCCCCAGCATTTT
- | TRBJ1-2 | - | TRBV29-1 | CSVEDFGKMDGTNYGYTF | TGCAGCGTTGAAGATTTCGGAAAGATGGACGGGACTAACTATGGCTACACCTTC
once | TRBJ1-4 | - | TRBV30 | CAWSVGNRVANEKLFF | TGTGCCTGGAGTGTTGGAAACAGGGTGGCTAATGAAAAACTGTTTTTT
- | TRBJ1-2 | TRBD1 | TRBV10-3 | CAISESGQGANGYTF | TGTGCCATCAGTGAATCAGGACAGGGGGCTAATGGCTACACCTTC
- | TRBJ1-1 | - | TRBV5-1 | CASSSSTAEAFF | TGCGCCAGCAGCTCCTCTACCGCTGAAGCTTTCTTT
- | TRBJ2-3 | - | TRBV13 | CASSSGQSTDTQYF | TGTGCCAGCAGCTCCGGACAGAGCACAGATACGCAGTATTTT
- | TRBJ2-7 | TRBD2 | TRBV19 | CASSTLGGTYEQYF | TGTGCCAGTAGTACCTTGGGGGGGACCTACGAGCAGTACTTC
- | TRBJ2-1 | - | TRBV7-8 | CASSLGEAQFF | TGTGCCAGCAGCTTAGGGGAGGCGCAGTTCTTC
- | TRBJ2-7 | TRBD2 | TRBV28 | CASSLLGSGGLSEYF | TGTGCCAGCAGTTTATTGGGTAGCGGGGGCCTCTCAGAGTACTTC
once | TRBJ1-2 | - | TRBV29-1 | CSVDGNDGYTF | TGCAGCGTTGACGGGAATGATGGCTACACCTTC
- | TRBJ2-6 | - | TRBV21-1 | CASNAGQPSSGANVLTF | TGTGCCAGCAACGCGGGACAGCCCAGCTCTGGGGCCAACGTCCTGACTTTC
- | TRBJ2-1 | - | TRBV18 | CASSPPAVSSYNEQFF | TGTGCCAGCTCACCACCCGCGGTAAGCTCCTACAATGAGCAGTTCTTC
- | TRBJ1-2 | TRBD1 | TRBV5-1 | CASSFTGGAGYGYTF | TGCGCCAGCAGCTTTACAGGGGGCGCCGGGTATGGCTACACCTTC
- | TRBJ2-7 | - | TRBV7-2 | CASSWGVYEQYF | TGTGCCAGCAGCTGGGGGGTGTACGAGCAGTACTTC
- | TRBJ2-2 | TRBD2 | TRBV5-1 | CASTRGVQAGELFF | TGCGCCAGCACCCGGGGGGTTCAGGCCGGGGAGCTGTTTTTT
- | TRBJ1-2 | - | TRBV6-1 | CASSEVQIYGYTF | TGTGCCAGCAGTGAAGTACAGATCTATGGCTACACCTTC
few | TRBJ1-2 | - | TRBV5-4 | CASSLDSLPYTF | TGTGCCAGCAGCTTGGACAGCCTGCCCTACACCTTC
- | TRBJ2-1 | - | TRBV6-1 | CASSEEPGRGHEQFF | TGTGCCAGCAGTGAAGAGCCAGGGCGTGGACATGAGCAGTTCTTC
- | TRBJ2-7 | TRBD1 | TRBV29-1 | CSVESTGTSYEQYF | TGCAGCGTTGAATCGACAGGGACATCCTACGAGCAGTACTTC
- | TRBJ1-1 | TRBD1 | TRBV30 | CAWATGQGNTEAFF | TGTGCCTGGGCCACGGGACAGGGGAACACTGAAGCTTTCTTT
- | TRBJ1-2 | - | TRBV28 | CASSRQTNYGYTF | TGTGCCAGCAGTCGACAGACTAACTATGGCTACACCTTC
few | TRBJ1-1 | - | TRBV25-1 | CASSAGFGGTEAFF | TGTGCCAGCAGTGCTGGTTTCGGGGGTACTGAAGCTTTCTTT
once | TRBJ1-2 | TRBD1 | TRBV29-1 | CSVVLRQGANYGYTF | TGCAGCGTTGTCCTGAGACAGGGGGCTAACTATGGCTACACCTTC
- | TRBJ1-1 | TRBD1 | TRBV10-3 | CAISEGTGGHTEAFF | TGTGCCATCAGTGAGGGTACAGGGGGGCACACTGAAGCTTTCTTT
few | TRBJ1-1 | - | TRBV7-9 | CASSLARGGSEAFF | TGTGCCAGCAGCTTAGCGCGGGGAGGGTCTGAAGCTTTCTTT
- | TRBJ1-2 | TRBD1 | TRBV7-3 | CASSFGGGNNYGYTF | TGTGCCAGCAGCTTCGGAGGGGGCAATAACTATGGCTACACCTTC
- | TRBJ2-2 | TRBD1 | TRBV5-4 | CASTPRDSANTGELFF | TGTGCCAGCACCCCTCGGGACAGCGCAAACACCGGGGAGCTGTTTTTT
- | TRBJ1-2 | - | TRBV7-8 | CASSLAGFGGGYTF | TGTGCCAGCAGCTTAGCGGGGTTCGGGGGAGGCTACACCTTC
- | TRBJ1-3 | - | TRBV4-3 | CASSQGAGGNTIYF | TGCGCCAGCAGCCAAGGGGCGGGTGGAAACACCATATATTTT